Listed here are 6 T cell receptor beta chains from one sample, sequenced in a study of siplizumab effects on memory and regulatory T cells. Clones were sequenced by immunoSEQ multiplex PCR, and TCRdb holds only the in-frame ones, with some missing. The table lists tens of thousands of clones, 79% of them singletons. The sequencing sample was made of memory CD4+ T cells sorted from blood. Every receptor here comes from a human donor in good health.

This clone was counted once. The chain recombines TRBV5-5 with TRBJ2-7; 11 bases match TRBD1. V lost 2 bases and J lost 2; bases outside the gene matches: 6. Germline CDR1 and CDR2: SGHKS and YYEKEE (reference sequence). There are 16 residues in the CDR3. CDR3 protein: CASSFTGTGGPYEQYF. The CDR3, as DNA: TGTGCCAGCAGCTTCACCGGGACAGGGGGTCCCTACGAGCAGTACTTC.

The chain couples TRBV28 to TRBJ1-3, with a tentative D call TRBD1 (6 bases). Germline V gives CDR1 MDHEN, CDR2 SYDVKM. CDR3 length: 15 amino acids. Trimming shortened V by 6 bases and J by 3 bases, and 15 bases separated the two germline ends. The CDR3 region is CASSSTGFVGNTIYF. Written as DNA, the CDR3 is TGTGCCAGCAGCTCTACAGGGTTTGTTGGAAACACCATATATTTT.

J is TRBJ1-2 and V is TRBV6-5; D might be TRBD1 (5 bases). This CDR3 is built from 13 residues. Germline V gene lookup returns CDR1 MNHEY and CDR2 SVGAGI. Trimming stripped 6 bases from V and 2 bases from J, with 10 bases between. The CDR3 DNA reads TGTGCCAGCAGCCGGGACCTCAACTATGGCTACACCTTC. This translates into CASSRDLNYGYTF.

This CDR3 is CASSKQGNAQETQYF. CDR3 DNA: TGTGCCAGTAGTAAACAGGGTAACGCACAAGAGACCCAGTACTTC. This chain links TRBV19 with TRBJ2-5; tentatively, D is TRBD1 (6 bases). There are 15 residues in the CDR3. Deletions cut 4 bases from V and 2 bases from J, with 14 bases between. Germline loops: CDR1 LNHDA, CDR2 SQIVND (reference sequence).

The chain recombines TRBV5-1 with TRBJ2-1, with TRBD2 as a possible D gene (6 bases). This CDR3 has 13 amino acids. V was shortened by 3 bases and J by 8 bases, with 12 bases between the two germline ends. Germline V gene lookup returns CDR1 SGHRS and CDR2 YFSETQ. CDR3 sequence (DNA): TGCGCCAGCAGCTCTCTAGCGTCCGATGAGCAGTTCTTC. Encoded protein: CASSSLASDEQFF. The whole variable domain, filled in from reference TRBV5-1 and TRBJ2-1, reads KAGVTQTPRYLIKTRGQQVTLSCSPISGHRSVSWYQQTPGQGLQFLFEYFSETQRNKGNFPGRFSGRQFSNSRSEMNVSTLELGDSALYLCASSSLASDEQFFGPGTRLTVL.

The chain employs TRBV6-1 and TRBJ2-4; 8 positions match TRBD2. This CDR3 is built from 15 residues. The germline gives CDR1 MNHNS, CDR2 SASEGT. V shed 8 bases, J shed 3 bases, and the junction held 9 bases outside the gene matches. The CDR3 spells CASGELAANKNIQYF. The CDR3 bases are TGTGCCAGCGGCGAACTAGCGGCAAACAAAAACATTCAGTACTTC.